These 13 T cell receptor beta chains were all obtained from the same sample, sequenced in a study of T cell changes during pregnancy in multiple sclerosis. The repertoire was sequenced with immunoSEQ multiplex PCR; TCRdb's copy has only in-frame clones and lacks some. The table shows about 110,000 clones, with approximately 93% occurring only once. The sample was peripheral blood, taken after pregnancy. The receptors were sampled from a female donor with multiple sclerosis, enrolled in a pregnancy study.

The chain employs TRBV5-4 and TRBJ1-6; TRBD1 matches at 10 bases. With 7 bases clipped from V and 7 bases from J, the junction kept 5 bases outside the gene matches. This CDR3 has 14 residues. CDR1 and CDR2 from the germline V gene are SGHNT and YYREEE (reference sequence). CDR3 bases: TGTGCCAGCTCGTTGGACAGGGGGAATTCACCCCTCCACTTT. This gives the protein CASSLDRGNSPLHF.

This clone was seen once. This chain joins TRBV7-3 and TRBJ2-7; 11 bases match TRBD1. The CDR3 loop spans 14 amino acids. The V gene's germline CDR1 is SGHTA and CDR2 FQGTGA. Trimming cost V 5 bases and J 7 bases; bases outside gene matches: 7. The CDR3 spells CASSPGDRGLEQYF. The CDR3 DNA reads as TGTGCCAGCAGCCCCGGGGACAGGGGGTTAGAGCAGTACTTC.

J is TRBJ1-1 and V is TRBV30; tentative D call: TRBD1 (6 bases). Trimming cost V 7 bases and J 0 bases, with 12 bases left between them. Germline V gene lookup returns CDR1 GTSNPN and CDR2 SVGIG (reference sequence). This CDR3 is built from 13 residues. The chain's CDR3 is CASQQGLNTEAFF. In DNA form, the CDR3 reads TGTGCCTCACAACAGGGCCTGAACACTGAAGCTTTCTTT.

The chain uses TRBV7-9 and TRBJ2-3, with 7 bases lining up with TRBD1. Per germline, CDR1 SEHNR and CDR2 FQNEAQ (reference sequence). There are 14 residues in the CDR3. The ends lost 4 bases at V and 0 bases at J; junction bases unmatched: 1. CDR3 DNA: TGTGCCAGCAGCTCAGGGGGAAGCACAGATACGCAGTATTTT. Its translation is CASSSGGSTDTQYF.

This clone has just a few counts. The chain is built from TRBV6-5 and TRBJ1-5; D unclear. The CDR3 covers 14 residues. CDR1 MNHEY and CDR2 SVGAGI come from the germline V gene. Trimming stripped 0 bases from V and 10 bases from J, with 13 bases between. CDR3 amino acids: CASSYSEGATPQHF. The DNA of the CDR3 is TGTGCCAGCAGTTACTCTGAGGGAGCGACACCCCAGCATTTT.

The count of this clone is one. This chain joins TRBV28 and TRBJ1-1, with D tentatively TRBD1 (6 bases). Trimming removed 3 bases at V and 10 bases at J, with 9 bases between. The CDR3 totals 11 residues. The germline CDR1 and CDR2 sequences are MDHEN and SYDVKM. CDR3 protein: CASSFQGGAFF. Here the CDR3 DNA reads TGTGCCAGCAGTTTCCAAGGGGGAGCTTTCTTT.

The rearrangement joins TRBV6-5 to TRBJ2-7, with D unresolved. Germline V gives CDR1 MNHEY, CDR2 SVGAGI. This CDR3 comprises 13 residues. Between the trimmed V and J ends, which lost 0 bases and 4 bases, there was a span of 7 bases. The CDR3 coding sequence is TGTGCCAGCAGTTACTCGGCCGATTACGAGCAGTACTTC. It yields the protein CASSYSADYEQYF.

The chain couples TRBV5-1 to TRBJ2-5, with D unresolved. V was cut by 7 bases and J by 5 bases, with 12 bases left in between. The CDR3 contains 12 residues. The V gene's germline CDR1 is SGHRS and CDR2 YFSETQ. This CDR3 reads CASQLFGETQYF. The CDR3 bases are TGCGCCAGCCAGTTGTTCGGGGAGACCCAGTACTTC. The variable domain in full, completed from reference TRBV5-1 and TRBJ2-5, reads KAGVTQTPRYLIKTRGQQVTLSCSPISGHRSVSWYQQTPGQGLQFLFEYFSETQRNKGNFPGRFSGRQFSNSRSEMNVSTLELGDSALYLCASQLFGETQYFGPGTRLLVL.

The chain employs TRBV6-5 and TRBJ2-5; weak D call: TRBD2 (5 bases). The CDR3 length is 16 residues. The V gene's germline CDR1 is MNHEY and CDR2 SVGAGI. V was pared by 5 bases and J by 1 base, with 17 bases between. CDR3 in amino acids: CASSNWLAPTQETQYF. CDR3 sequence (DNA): TGTGCCAGCAGTAACTGGCTAGCCCCCACCCAAGAGACCCAGTACTTC.

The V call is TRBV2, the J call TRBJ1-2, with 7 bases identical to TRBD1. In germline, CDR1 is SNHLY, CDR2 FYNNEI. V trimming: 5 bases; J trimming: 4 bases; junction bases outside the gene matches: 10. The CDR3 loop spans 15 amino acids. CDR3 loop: CASSTRQGTVYGYTF. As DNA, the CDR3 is TGTGCCAGCAGTACCCGTCAGGGGACAGTCTATGGCTACACCTTC.

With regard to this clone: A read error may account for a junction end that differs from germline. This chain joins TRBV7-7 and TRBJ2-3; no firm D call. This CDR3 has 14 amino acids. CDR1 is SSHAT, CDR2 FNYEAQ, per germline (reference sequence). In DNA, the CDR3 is TGTGCTAGCAGCTTAGGGCCCAGCACAGATACGCAGTATTTT. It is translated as CASSLGPSTDTQYF.

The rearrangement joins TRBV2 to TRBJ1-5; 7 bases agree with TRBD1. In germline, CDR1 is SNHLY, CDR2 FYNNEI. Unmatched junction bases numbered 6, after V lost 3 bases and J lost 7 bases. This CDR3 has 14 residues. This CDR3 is CASSEDRTGQPQHF. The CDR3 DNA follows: TGTGCCAGCAGTGAGGACAGGACCGGGCAGCCCCAGCATTTT. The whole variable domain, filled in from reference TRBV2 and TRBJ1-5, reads EPEVTQTPSHQVTQMGQEVILRCVPISNHLYFYWYRQILGQKVEFLVSFYNNEISEKSEIFDDQFSVERPDGSNFTLKIRSTKLEDSAMYFCASSEDRTGQPQHFGDGTRLSIL.

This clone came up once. The CDR3 reads CASSVGIGENTEAFF. Written as DNA, the CDR3 is TGTGCCAGCAGCGTAGGGATAGGGGAGAACACTGAAGCTTTCTTT. The chain joins TRBV9 to TRBJ1-1; weak D call: TRBD1 (5 bases). CDR3 size: 15 residues. Germline CDR1 SGDLS, CDR2 YYNGEE. Trimming removed 0 bases at V and 1 base at J, with 10 bases between.